This T cell receptor beta chain was profiled in a study of T cell responses to AZD1222 COVID-19 vaccine. About this clone: Its cognate antigen is unknown.

General study findings and limits: There were vaccine-associated CD4 TCRs across spike, dominant at 160-218 and 743-854. White British donors predominated, females outnumbered males, and clonal diversity was possibly underestimated. Baseline seropositivity characterized only a handful of AZD1222 recipients.

Germline lookup yields CDR1 SGDLS and CDR2 YYNGEE. CDR3 length: 16 amino acids. V lost 0 bases to trimming and J lost 3 bases, with 14 bases between them. The repertoire was sequenced with immunoSEQ multiplex PCR; TCRdb's copy has only in-frame clones and lacks some. The sample holds some 55,000 clones, roughly 90% seen once. The source material was peripheral blood, sampled on day 0 of AZD1222 vaccination. The chain carries TRBV9 and TRBJ2-3; D is undetermined. This receptor was identified in an adult in good health. Here the CDR3 DNA reads TGTGCCAGCAGCGTAGATCATAGCCCGAAGACAGATACGCAGTATTTT. It encodes CASSVDHSPKTDTQYF.